This T cell receptor beta chain was recovered during a study of identical twins. The ends were cut back, 6 bases at V and 1 base at J, with 14 bases in the middle. CDR3 length: 15 residues. Looked up from germline, CDR1 is MNHEY and CDR2 is SVGEGT. TCRdb redid the calling of the 5' RACE reads with MiXCR, one entry per CDR3 protein. The sample includes about 220,000 distinct CDR3 sequences, 7.5% of them seen just once. This clonotype has a handful of counts. These sequences were also reported in another study, on yellow fever vaccine responses in identical twins.

The clonotype comes from a woman aged 18 to 35 in good health. The chain uses TRBV6-2 or TRBV6-3 and TRBJ2-3; D is perhaps TRBD1 or TRBD2 (6 bases each). The sequenced material came from memory (CD45RO+) T cells sorted from blood. Written as DNA, the CDR3 is TGTGCCAGCAGACGGACGGAGGGGGGCACAGATACGCAGTATTTT. Its translation is CASRRTEGGTDTQYF.